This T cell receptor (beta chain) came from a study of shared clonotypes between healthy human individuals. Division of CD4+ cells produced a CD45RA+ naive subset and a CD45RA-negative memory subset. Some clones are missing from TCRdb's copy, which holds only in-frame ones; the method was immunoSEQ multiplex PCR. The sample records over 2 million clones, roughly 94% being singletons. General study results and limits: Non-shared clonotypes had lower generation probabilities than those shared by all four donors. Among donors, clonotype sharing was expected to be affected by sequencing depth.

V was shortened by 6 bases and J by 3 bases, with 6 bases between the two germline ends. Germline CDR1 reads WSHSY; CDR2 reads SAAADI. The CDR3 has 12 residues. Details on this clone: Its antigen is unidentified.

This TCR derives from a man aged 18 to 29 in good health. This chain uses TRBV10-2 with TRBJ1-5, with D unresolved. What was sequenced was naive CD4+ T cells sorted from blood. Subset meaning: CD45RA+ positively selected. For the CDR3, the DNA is TGCGCCAGCAGGAACGACAATCAGCCCCAGCATTTT. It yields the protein CASRNDNQPQHF.